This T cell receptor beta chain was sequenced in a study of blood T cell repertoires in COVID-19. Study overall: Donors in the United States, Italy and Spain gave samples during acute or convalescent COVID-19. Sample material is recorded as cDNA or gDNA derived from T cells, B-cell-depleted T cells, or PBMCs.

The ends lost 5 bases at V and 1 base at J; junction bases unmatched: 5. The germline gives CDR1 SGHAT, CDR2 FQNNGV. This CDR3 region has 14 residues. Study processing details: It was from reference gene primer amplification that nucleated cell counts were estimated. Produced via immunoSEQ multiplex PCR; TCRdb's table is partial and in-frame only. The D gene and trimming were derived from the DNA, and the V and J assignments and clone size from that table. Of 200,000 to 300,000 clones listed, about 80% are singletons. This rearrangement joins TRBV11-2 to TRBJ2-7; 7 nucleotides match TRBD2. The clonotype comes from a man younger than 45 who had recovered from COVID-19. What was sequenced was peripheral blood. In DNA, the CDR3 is TGTGCCAGCAGCCCAATAGCGGGTTCCTACGAGCAGTACTTC. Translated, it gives CASSPIAGSYEQYF.